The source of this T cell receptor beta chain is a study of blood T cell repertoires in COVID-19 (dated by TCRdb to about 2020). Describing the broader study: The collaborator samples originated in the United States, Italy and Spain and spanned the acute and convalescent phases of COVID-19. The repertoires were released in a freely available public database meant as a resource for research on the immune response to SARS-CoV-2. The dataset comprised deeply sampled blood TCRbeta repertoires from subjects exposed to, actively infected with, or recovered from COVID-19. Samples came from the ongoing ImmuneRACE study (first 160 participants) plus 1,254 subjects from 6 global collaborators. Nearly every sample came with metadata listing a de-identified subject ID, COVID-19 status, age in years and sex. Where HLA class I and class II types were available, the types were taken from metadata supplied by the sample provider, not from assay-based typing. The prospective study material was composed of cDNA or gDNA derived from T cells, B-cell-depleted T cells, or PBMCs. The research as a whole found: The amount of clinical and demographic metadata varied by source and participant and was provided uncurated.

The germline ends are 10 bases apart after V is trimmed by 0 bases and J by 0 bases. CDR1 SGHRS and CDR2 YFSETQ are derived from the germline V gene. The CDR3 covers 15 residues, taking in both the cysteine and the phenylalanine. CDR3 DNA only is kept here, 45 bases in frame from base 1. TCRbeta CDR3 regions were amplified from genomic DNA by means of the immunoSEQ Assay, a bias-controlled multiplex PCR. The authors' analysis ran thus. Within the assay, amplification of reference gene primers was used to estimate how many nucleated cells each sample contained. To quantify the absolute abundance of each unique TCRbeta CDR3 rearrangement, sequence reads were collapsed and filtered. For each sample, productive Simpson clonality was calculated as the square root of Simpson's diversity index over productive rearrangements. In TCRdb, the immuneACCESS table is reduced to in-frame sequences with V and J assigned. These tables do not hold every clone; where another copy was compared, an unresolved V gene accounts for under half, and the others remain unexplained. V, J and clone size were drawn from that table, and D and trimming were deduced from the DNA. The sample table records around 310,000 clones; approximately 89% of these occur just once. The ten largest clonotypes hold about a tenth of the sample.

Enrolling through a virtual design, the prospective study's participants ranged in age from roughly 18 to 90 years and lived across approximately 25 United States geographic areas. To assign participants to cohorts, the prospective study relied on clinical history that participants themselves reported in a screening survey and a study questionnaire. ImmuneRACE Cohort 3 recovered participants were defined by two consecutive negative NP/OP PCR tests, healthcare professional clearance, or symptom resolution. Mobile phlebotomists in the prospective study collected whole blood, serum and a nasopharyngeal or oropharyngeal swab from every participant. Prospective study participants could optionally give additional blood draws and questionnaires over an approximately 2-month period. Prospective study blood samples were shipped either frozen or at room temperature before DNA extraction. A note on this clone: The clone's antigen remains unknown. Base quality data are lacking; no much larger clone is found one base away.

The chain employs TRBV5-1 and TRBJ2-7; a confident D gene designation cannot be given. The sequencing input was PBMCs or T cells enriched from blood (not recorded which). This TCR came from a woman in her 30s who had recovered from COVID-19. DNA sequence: TGCGCCAGCAGCTTGGGCGGCGATTTCTCCTACGAGCAGTACTTC. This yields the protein CASSLGGDFSYEQYF.